Sequencing of this TCR beta chain was carried out in a study of graft-versus-host responses after intestinal transplantation (dated by TCRdb to the early 2020s). For the study in its entirety: Recipients received multivisceral, liver-intestinal, or isolated intestinal transplants. Every recipient was given anti-thymocyte globulin induction, followed by 2 to 3 years of maintenance tacrolimus and steroids. After intestinal transplantation, graft-versus-host and host-versus-graft alloreactive T cell clones were followed in the graft, circulation and bone marrow using bulk TCR-beta CDR3 sequencing. To identify alloreactive clones, pre-transplant mixed lymphocyte reaction products were sequenced and compared with unstimulated pre-transplant donor and recipient T cells. The cohort enrolled about two dozen intestinal transplant recipients, one of whom was a retransplant, and a few patients without pretransplant specimens were excluded. Donor T cell macrochimerism was defined as a peak of at least 4% donor T cells among recipient peripheral blood mononuclear cells. Instead of going to the commercial service, samples from a few later patients were sequenced in-house on an Illumina MiSeq and processed with MiXCR.

Blood samples were collected up to 4 times in the first month after transplant and then at least monthly when available. The germline V gene gives CDR1 as MNHEY and CDR2 as SVGAGI. From the cysteine through the phenylalanine, the CDR3 covers 13 amino acids. The entry retains the CDR3 DNA only, 39 bases that are in frame from base 1. Overall results and qualifications from the work: GvH clones were found in recipient bone marrow, and some of the GvH clones appeared earlier in ileal mucosa or blood, which is consistent with an intestinal mucosal origin. In the allografts of patients with donor T cell macrochimerism, GvH to HvG T cell clonal ratios were high. Peak levels of circulating GvH clones were associated with declines in HvG clones early after transplant. The conclusions were limited by the relatively low number and heterogeneity of the intestinal transplant patients.

Concerning this clone itself: It lacks a known antigen. Relative to the germline gene, one junction end is altered; a read error may explain this.

The method was the immunoSEQ multiplex PCR assay. Adaptive Biotechnologies carried out high-throughput TCR-beta CDR3 sequencing of genomic DNA for most patients. Regarding the original processing steps: TCR sequencing data for some 19 patients were retrieved from Adaptive's ImmunoSEQ software; three other patients were processed with MiXCR and VDJtools. CDR3 nucleotide sequences shared between donor and recipient were removed because the origin of such sequences could not be assigned. To count as alloreactive, a clone needed at least 2-fold expansion over unstimulated cells and a minimum CFSE-low frequency of 0.002% (template counts) or 0.001% (read counts). A clone was considered mappable if detected in the sequenced pre-transplant spleen, lymph node, or MLR CFSE-low populations of the donor or recipient. Cumulative frequency of alloreactive clones was calculated as a percentage of all sequences weighted by copy number. Imported from immuneACCESS, the table was reduced by TCRdb to in-frame sequences with V and J called. These copies leave out some clones; in studies compared against another copy, an unresolved V gene accounts for under half, and the cause of the remainder is not known. V, J and clone size reflect that table, while D and trimming were determined from the DNA. Recorded for this sample are 40,000 to 45,000 clones; about 90% of them occurred a single time. The biggest ten clones account for 2% to 3% of the sample.

The sequence links TRBV6-5 to TRBJ2-7; the D gene identity is not certain. This receptor was taken from a human patient who received an intestinal transplant, so some T cells may come from the graft donor. The sample in question was PBMCs, obtained approximately 310 days after intestinal transplant. The nucleotide sequence reads as follows: TGTGCCAACAGTTACGTAGGGACCTACGAGCAGTACTTC. Translated, this is CANSYVGTYEQYF.